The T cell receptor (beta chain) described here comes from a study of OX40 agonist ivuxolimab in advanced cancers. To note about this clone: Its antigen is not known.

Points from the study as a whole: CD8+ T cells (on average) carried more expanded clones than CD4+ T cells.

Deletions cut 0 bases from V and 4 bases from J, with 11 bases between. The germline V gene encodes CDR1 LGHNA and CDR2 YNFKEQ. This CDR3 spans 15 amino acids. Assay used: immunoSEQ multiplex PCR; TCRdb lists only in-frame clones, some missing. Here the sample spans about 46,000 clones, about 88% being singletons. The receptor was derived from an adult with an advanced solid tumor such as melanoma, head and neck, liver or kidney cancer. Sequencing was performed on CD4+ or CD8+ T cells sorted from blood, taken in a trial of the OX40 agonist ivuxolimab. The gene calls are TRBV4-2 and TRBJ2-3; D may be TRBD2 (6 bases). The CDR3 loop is CASSQDLLAADTQYF. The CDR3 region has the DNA TGTGCCAGCAGCCAAGACTTACTAGCTGCAGATACGCAGTATTTT.